Listed below are T cell receptor beta chains from one sample, sequenced in a study of vaccination effects on CD4 cells after COVID-19. Their target antigens are unknown. The table came from immunoSEQ multiplex PCR; TCRdb's copy has only in-frame clones and leaves some out. The data show approximately 83,000 clones, with more than 60% seen just once and over 0.95% held by the top ten. Sample: CD4+ T cells from PBMCs cultured with HCoV-OC43 spike peptides, taken after COVID-19 vaccination. These receptors were obtained from a human donor who received a COVID-19 vaccine. The CDR3 runs from the conserved cysteine through the conserved F or W. Fields, in order: V gene, D gene, J gene, clone size, CDR3 DNA, CDR3 protein. D genes are given only for firm matches. Clone size, where shown, is once, few, many, or a class for clones that have expanded.

TRBV18	NA	TRBJ1-2	NA	TGTGCCAGCTCACCTATTGGACAATCGTATTTGGGCTACACCTTC	CASSPIGQSYLGYTF
TRBV3-1/TRBV3-2	NA	TRBJ1-1	NA	TGTGCCAGCAGCCAAGAAAGAAGAACTGAAGCTTTCTTT	CASSQERRTEAFF
TRBV7-2	NA	TRBJ1-5	NA	TGTGCCAGCAGCTTCGTCTTCAATCAGCCCCAGCATTTT	CASSFVFNQPQHF
TRBV6-5	NA	TRBJ2-2	NA	TGTGCCAGCAGATCAGGGGGGAGGACCGGGGAGCTGTTTTTT	CASRSGGRTGELFF
TRBV5-6	NA	TRBJ1-5	NA	TGTGCCAGCAGCTTGGGGCGCAATCAGCCCCAGCATTTT	CASSLGRNQPQHF
TRBV6-5	TRBD1	TRBJ1-5	NA	TGTGCCAGCACTACGGGACAGGGCAATCAGCCCCAGCATTTT	CASTTGQGNQPQHF
TRBV4-2	NA	TRBJ1-5	few	TGTGCCAGCAGCCCCCCTGAGAGCAATCAGCCCCAGCATTTT	CASSPPESNQPQHF
TRBV24-1	NA	TRBJ2-2	NA	TGTGCCACACAGAGGGCAGGGAACACCGGGGAGCTGTTTTTT	CATQRAGNTGELFF
TRBV6-2/TRBV6-3	TRBD2	TRBJ2-2	NA	TGTGCCAGCAGTGACCCCGGGGGGGCGGGCACCGGGGAGCTGTTTTTT	CASSDPGGAGTGELFF
TRBV28	NA	TRBJ2-6	NA	TGTGCCAGCAGTTTTTCGGGATTCTCTGGGGCCAACGTCCTGACTTTC	CASSFSGFSGANVLTF
TRBV9	NA	TRBJ2-5	NA	TGTGCCAGCAGCGTAGGCGGCAGCCAAGAGACCCAGTACTTC	CASSVGGSQETQYF
TRBV6-5	NA	TRBJ1-6	few	TGTGCCAGCAGTCCCCCGGGGAGCAATAATTCACCCCTCCACTTT	CASSPPGSNNSPLHF
TRBV2	TRBD2	TRBJ2-3	NA	TGTGCCAGCAGGCCACTAGCGGGGAGCACAGATACGCAGTATTTT	CASRPLAGSTDTQYF
TRBV24-1	TRBD2	TRBJ2-2	NA	TGTGCCACCAGTCCGGGGGGGACGAACACCGGGGAGCTGTTTTTT	CATSPGGTNTGELFF
TRBV5-1	TRBD2	TRBJ2-5	NA	TGCGCCAGCAGCCTAGCGGGGGGGCCCGAAGAGACCCAGTACTTC	CASSLAGGPEETQYF
TRBV10-3	NA	TRBJ2-2	once	TGTGCCATCGGGACGGCGAACACCGGGGAGCTGTTTTTT	CAIGTANTGELFF
TRBV19	TRBD1	TRBJ1-1	NA	TGTGCCAGTAGTATAGATCGGGACAGGGGGAACACTGAAGCTTTCTTT	CASSIDRDRGNTEAFF
TRBV19	TRBD1	TRBJ1-4	NA	TGTGCCACGGACAGGGGAGGGGGAAAACTGTTTTTT	CATDRGGGKLFF
TRBV5-1	NA	TRBJ1-5	few	TGCGCCAGCAGCCCCGACACGGGGGATCAGCCCCAGCATTTT	CASSPDTGDQPQHF
TRBV5-4	TRBD1	TRBJ1-3	NA	TGTGCCAGCAGCCCGGGACAGGGCAGGCAGACTGGAAACACCATATATTTT	CASSPGQGRQTGNTIYF
TRBV19	NA	TRBJ1-5	NA	TGTGCCAGTAGTCCCGTCCGGGACGGAAATCAGCCCCAGCATTTT	CASSPVRDGNQPQHF
TRBV27	TRBD1	TRBJ1-6	few	TGTGCCAGCAGGCGGGACAGGGTTAATTCACCCCTCCACTTT	CASRRDRVNSPLHF
TRBV15	NA	TRBJ1-2	few	TGTGCCACCAGTCCCCCGACGGTTGGCTACACCTTC	CATSPPTVGYTF
TRBV28	NA	TRBJ1-2	NA	TGTGCCATCAGGTTGTCGGGGGTTTCAGCAAACTATGGCTACACCTTC	CAIRLSGVSANYGYTF
TRBV27	NA	TRBJ1-1	once	TGTGCCAGCAGTTTTTCCCCACACACTGAAGCTTTCTTT	CASSFSPHTEAFF
TRBV5-1	TRBD2	TRBJ2-2	NA	TGCGCCAGCAGCACCGGGACTAGTGTTCGGGAGCTGTTTTTT	CASSTGTSVRELFF
TRBV7-8	NA	TRBJ2-4	NA	TGTGCCAGCGGAGACAGGCGACGAGCCAAAAACATTCAGTACTTC	CASGDRRRAKNIQYF
TRBV5-4	NA	TRBJ1-4	few	TGTGCCAGCAGCTCCACAGGGCGGGACGAAAAACTGTTTTTT	CASSSTGRDEKLFF
TRBV5-6	NA	TRBJ2-3	NA	TGTGCCAGCAGCTTGAACGGCTTTGACAGGAACACAGATACGCAGTATTTT	CASSLNGFDRNTDTQYF
TRBV29-1	TRBD1	TRBJ1-2	few	TGCAGCGTGGAAGGACAGGGACAAAACTATGGCTACACCTTC	CSVEGQGQNYGYTF
TRBV7-9	NA	TRBJ1-4	NA	TGTGCCAGCAGCTTAGGCCCCTCAATAGAGATTAATGAAAAACTGTTTTTT	CASSLGPSIEINEKLFF
TRBV5-1	NA	TRBJ2-5	few	TGCGCCAGCAGCTTGGGGGTCAGGGTCGGTTCGGGTGAGACCCAGTACTTC	CASSLGVRVGSGETQYF
TRBV9	NA	TRBJ1-3	NA	TGTGCCAGCAGCGTAGGGCAGCTCTCTGGAAACACCATATATTTT	CASSVGQLSGNTIYF
TRBV15	NA	TRBJ1-1	NA	TGTGCCACCAGCGGCGGACAGATGAACACTGAAGCTTTCTTT	CATSGGQMNTEAFF
TRBV18	NA	TRBJ1-5	NA	TGTGCCAGCTCACCAACGGGGCAAACCCTGCCCCAGCATTTT	CASSPTGQTLPQHF
TRBV5-1	TRBD2	TRBJ2-1	once	TGCGCCAGCAGCTCAAGGACTAGCGACCCTGAGCAGTTCTTC	CASSSRTSDPEQFF
TRBV28	TRBD1	TRBJ2-2	NA	TGTGCCAGCAGACCAGGGGGAACGAACACCGGGGAGCTGTTTTTT	CASRPGGTNTGELFF
TRBV25-1	NA	TRBJ1-4	NA	TGTGCCAGCAGTGGAGGATCGTTTGGTGAAAAACTGTTTTTT	CASSGGSFGEKLFF
TRBV7-9	TRBD1	TRBJ1-1	NA	TGTGCCAGCAGCGGGAACAGGGGTGGCACTGAAGCTTTCTTT	CASSGNRGGTEAFF
TRBV27	TRBD1	TRBJ1-6	NA	TGTGCCAGCAGTTCGGTACAGGGGGTTGACTCACCCCTCCACTTT	CASSSVQGVDSPLHF
TRBV5-4	TRBD1	TRBJ2-1	few	TGTGCCAGCAGCCCTCCGGGACAGTCCTACAATGAGCAGTTCTTC	CASSPPGQSYNEQFF